The present T cell receptor (beta chain) was sequenced within a study of early T cells in non-severe SARS-CoV-2 infection. TCRdb itself ran the 5' RACE reads through MiXCR, one entry per CDR3 protein. The table shows 100,000 to 120,000 distinct CDR3 sequences, with around an eighth occurring only once. The sequence was obtained from an adult who was a healthcare worker with PCR-confirmed SARS-CoV-2 infection or an uninfected control (not recorded which). The specimen was whole blood, collected at baseline.

The CDR3 DNA sequence: TGTGCCAGCAGCTTAGACAGCCGCTCTGGAAACACCATATATTTT. This translates into CASSLDSRSGNTIYF. The chain couples TRBV7-9 to TRBJ1-3; D not certain. CDR1 is SEHNR, CDR2 FQNEAQ, per germline (reference sequence). Trimming took off 1 base at V and 0 bases at J, with 7 bases between the two ends. The CDR3 is 15 residues long. Combining the CDR3 with reference TRBV7-9 and TRBJ1-3 gives the whole variable domain DTGVSQNPRHKITKRGQNVTFRCDPISEHNRLYWYRQTLGQGPEFLTYFQNEAQLEKSRLLSDRFSAERPKGSFSTLEIQRTEQGDSAMYLCASSLDSRSGNTIYFGEGSWLTVV.